Below are 11 T cell receptor beta chains sequenced from a single sample in a study of PD-L1 blockade in urothelial cancer. Regarding time point: pretreatment peripheral blood. Measured with immunoSEQ multiplex PCR; TCRdb has only the in-frame clones, and not every one. The sample records 40,000 to 50,000 clones, around 80% being singletons. Sequenced here: PBMCs, sampled around atezolizumab (anti-PD-L1) treatment. These receptors all come from a man aged 65 to 79 with urothelial cancer.

The V call is TRBV9, the J call TRBJ1-5, with TRBD1 matching over 7 bases. Germline assignment: CDR1 SGDLS and CDR2 YYNGEE. V lost 5 bases to trimming and J lost 0 bases; unmatched junction nucleotides: 11. This CDR3 has 17 amino acids. CDR3 sequence reads: CASSRQGRAYSNQPQHF. The DNA for the CDR3 is TGTGCCAGCAGTCGACAGGGAAGGGCCTATAGCAATCAGCCCCAGCATTTT.

This chain uses TRBV5-5 with TRBJ2-5; possibly TRBD1 for D (6 bases). Trimming cost V 0 bases and J 5 bases, with 11 bases left between them. The CDR3 is 14 residues long. Germline assignment: CDR1 SGHKS and CDR2 YYEKEE (reference sequence). The chain's CDR3 is CASSLEQGRETQYF. CDR3 nucleotide sequence: TGTGCCAGCAGCTTGGAACAGGGACGGGAGACCCAGTACTTC.

V is TRBV27 and J is TRBJ2-1, with D possibly being TRBD2 (6 bases). Germline CDR1 MNHEY, CDR2 SMNVEV (reference sequence). This CDR3 has 16 amino acids. Deletions cut 3 bases from V and 4 bases from J, with 16 bases between. CDR3 sequence: CASSLIPGSSYNEQFF. In nucleotides, the CDR3 is TGTGCCAGCAGTTTGATACCCGGGAGCTCTTACAATGAGCAGTTCTTC.

The chain links TRBV5-1 to TRBJ2-2, with D tentatively TRBD1 (5 bases). The CDR3 has 13 residues. Deletions cut 4 bases from V and 8 bases from J, with 12 bases between. Germline V gene sequence: CDR1 SGHRS, CDR2 YFSETQ. CDR3 protein: CASSLDWTGELFF. The CDR3 DNA sequence: TGCGCCAGCAGCCTCGACTGGACAGGGGAGCTGTTTTTT. Variable domain in full (rest from reference TRBV5-1 and TRBJ2-2): KAGVTQTPRYLIKTRGQQVTLSCSPISGHRSVSWYQQTPGQGLQFLFEYFSETQRNKGNFPGRFSGRQFSNSRSEMNVSTLELGDSALYLCASSLDWTGELFFGEGSRLTVL.

Concerning this clone: A much larger clone sits a single nucleotide away, making a read error possible. The same CDR3 arises from other DNA sequences in this sample as well. The rearrangement links TRBV5-4 to TRBJ1-2, with 11 bases fitting TRBD1. Germline V CDR1 and CDR2: SGHNT, YYREEE (reference sequence). The CDR3 sequence is 13 residues long. CDR3 nucleotide sequence: TGTGCCAGCAGGGACAGGGGGCAGTATGGCTACACCTTT. Its protein is CASRDRGQYGYTF.

The chain joins TRBV4-2 to TRBJ2-7; weak D call: TRBD2 (6 bases). Trimming removed 1 base at V and 0 bases at J, with 10 bases between. Germline-derived CDR1 and CDR2 are LGHNA and YNFKEQ. This CDR3 comprises 15 residues. The CDR3 is CASSQVGGSSYEQYF. CDR3 sequence (DNA): TGTGCCAGCAGCCAAGTCGGGGGTAGCTCCTACGAGCAGTACTTC.

The chain combines TRBV5-6 with TRBJ2-4, with 8 bases lining up with TRBD2. Per the germline V gene, CDR1 is SGHDT and CDR2 is YYEEEE. The ends lost 0 bases at V and 0 bases at J; junction bases unmatched: 2. The CDR3 consists of 16 residues. The CDR3 DNA sequence: TGTGCCAGCAGCTTGGCGGGGGGGATAGCCAAAAACATTCAGTACTTC. Protein product: CASSLAGGIAKNIQYF.

The gene calls are TRBV10-3 and TRBJ2-5; TRBD1 might be the D (6 bases). V shed 6 bases and J shed 5 bases, with 16 bases lying between them. Germline values: CDR1 ENHRY, CDR2 SYGVKD. The CDR3 is 14 residues long. CDR3: CAISPDRPLETQYF. For the CDR3, the DNA is TGTGCCATCAGCCCCGACAGGCCTCTCGAGACCCAGTACTTC.

The chain links TRBV5-6 to TRBJ2-2; D unresolved. The CDR3 extends over 13 amino acids. The V gene lost 4 bases and the J gene lost 3 bases, with 7 bases spanning the gap. CDR1 is SGHDT and CDR2 is YYEEEE in the germline V gene. This chain's CDR3 is CASSTGYTGELFF. In DNA form, the CDR3 reads TGTGCCAGCAGCACCGGGTACACCGGGGAGCTGTTTTTT.

The chain is built from TRBV9 and TRBJ1-1, with D unclear. Germline V gene sequence: CDR1 SGDLS, CDR2 YYNGEE. The length of the CDR3 is 14 residues. Trimming stripped 2 bases from V and 8 bases from J, with 16 bases between. CDR3 sequence: CASSVSPGVQEAFF. In nucleotides, the CDR3 is TGTGCCAGCAGCGTCTCGCCCGGGGTCCAAGAAGCTTTCTTT. Supplemented by reference TRBV9 and TRBJ1-1, the full variable domain reads DSGVTQTPKHLITATGQRVTLRCSPRSGDLSVYWYQQSLDQGLQFLIQYYNGEERAKGNILERFSAQQFPDLHSELNLSSLELGDSALYFCASSVSPGVQEAFFGQGTRLTVV.

The chain carries TRBV4-1 and TRBJ2-3; 8 nucleotides line up with TRBD2. J gave up 1 base and V 3 bases, and 15 bases lay outside the gene matches. Germline V gene lookup returns CDR1 MGHRA and CDR2 YSYEKL. This CDR3 has 19 residues. The CDR3 sequence is CASSQRGGLAGGGTDTQYF. The CDR3 DNA is TGCGCCAGCAGCCAGAGAGGAGGTCTGGCGGGAGGCGGCACAGATACGCAGTATTTT.